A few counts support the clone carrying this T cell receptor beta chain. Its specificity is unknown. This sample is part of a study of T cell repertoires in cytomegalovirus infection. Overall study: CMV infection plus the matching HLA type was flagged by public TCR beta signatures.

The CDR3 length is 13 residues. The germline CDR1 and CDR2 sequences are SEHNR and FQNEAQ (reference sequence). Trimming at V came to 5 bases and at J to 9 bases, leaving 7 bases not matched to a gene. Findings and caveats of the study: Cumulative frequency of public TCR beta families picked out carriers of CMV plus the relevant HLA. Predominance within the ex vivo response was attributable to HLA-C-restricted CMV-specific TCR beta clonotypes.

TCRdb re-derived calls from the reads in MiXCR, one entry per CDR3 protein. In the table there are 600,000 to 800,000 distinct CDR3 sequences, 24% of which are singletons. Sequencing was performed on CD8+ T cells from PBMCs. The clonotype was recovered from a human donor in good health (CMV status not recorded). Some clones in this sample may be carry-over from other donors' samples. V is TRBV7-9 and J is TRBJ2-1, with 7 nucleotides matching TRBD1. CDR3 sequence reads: CASSPTGAGEQFF. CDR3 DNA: TGTGCCAGCAGCCCTACAGGGGCGGGTGAGCAGTTCTTC.